This TCR beta chain was observed in a study of shared clonotypes between healthy human individuals. Using immunoSEQ multiplex PCR, the repertoire was profiled, and TCRdb retains in-frame clones only, with some absent. This sample has more than 400,000 clones, with 81% found just once. V lost 6 bases to trimming and J lost 5 bases; unmatched junction nucleotides: 4. The CDR3 contains 13 residues. Germline V gene lookup returns CDR1 SNHLY and CDR2 FYNNEI. The sequence derives from a woman aged 40-49 years in good health. Some clones in this sample may be carry-over from other donors' samples. V usage is TRBV2 and J usage is TRBJ2-7; 10 bases match TRBD2. The sample taken for sequencing was PBMCs. The DNA of the CDR3 is TGTGCCAGCAGATCCGGGACTAGCGACGAGCAGTACTTC. Its translation is CASRSGTSDEQYF.